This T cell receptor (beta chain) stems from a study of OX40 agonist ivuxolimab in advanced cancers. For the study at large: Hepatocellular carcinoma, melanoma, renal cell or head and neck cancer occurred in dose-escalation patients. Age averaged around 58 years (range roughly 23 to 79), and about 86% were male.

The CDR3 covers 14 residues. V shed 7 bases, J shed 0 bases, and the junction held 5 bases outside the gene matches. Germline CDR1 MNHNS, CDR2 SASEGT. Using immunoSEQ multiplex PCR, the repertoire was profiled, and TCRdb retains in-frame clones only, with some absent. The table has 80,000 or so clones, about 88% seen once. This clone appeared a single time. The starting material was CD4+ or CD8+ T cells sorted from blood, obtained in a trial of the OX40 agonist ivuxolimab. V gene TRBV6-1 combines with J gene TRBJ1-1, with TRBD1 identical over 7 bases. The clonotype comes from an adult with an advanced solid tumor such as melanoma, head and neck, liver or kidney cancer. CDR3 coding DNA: TGTGCCAGCATTAAACAGGGGATGAACACTGAAGCTTTCTTT. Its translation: CASIKQGMNTEAFF.